The T cell receptor beta chain under discussion was sequenced for a study of T cell responses to AZD1222 COVID-19 vaccine. Sequencing was performed with immunoSEQ multiplex PCR; in TCRdb, only in-frame clones are kept and a portion is missing. The data contain around 100,000 clones, over 75% of them singletons. General study findings and limits: Donors were mostly white British, more females; clonal diversity possibly underestimated. CD4 TCRs linked to vaccination spanned spike, dominating at 160-218 and 743-854.

The CDR3 runs 10 residues. Trimming left V 0 bases short and J 11 bases short, with 1 base between. Germline V gene data show CDR1 as LNHDA and CDR2 as SQIVND (reference sequence). This clone has only one observation. Its antigen remains unidentified. The chain carries TRBV19 and TRBJ1-4; D remains ambiguous. This specimen was peripheral blood, taken on day 0 of AZD1222 vaccination. The receptor comes from an adult in good health. CDR3 in DNA: TGTGCCAGTAGTATAGAGAAACTGTTTTTT. Translation gives CASSIEKLFF. The variable domain in full, completed from reference TRBV19 and TRBJ1-4, reads DGGITQSPKYLFRKEGQNVTLSCEQNLNHDAMYWYRQDPGQGLRLIYYSQIVNDFQKGDIAEGYSVSREKKESFPLTVTSAQKNPTAFYLCASSIEKLFFGSGTQLSVL.